This record looks at one T cell receptor beta chain sequence and its context. The data belong to a study of blood T cell repertoires in COVID-19. V shed 3 bases, J shed 3 bases, and the junction held 5 bases outside the gene matches. CDR3 length: 15 residues. In germline, CDR1 is LNHDA, CDR2 SQIVND (reference sequence). Using immunoSEQ multiplex PCR, the repertoire was profiled, and TCRdb retains in-frame clones only, with some absent. The table includes 90,000 to 100,000 clones, 86% detected once. This clonotype was sampled from a man aged 45-65 years with acute or convalescent COVID-19. The V and J genes are TRBV19 and TRBJ2-7; 10 bases line up with TRBD1. Sequencing was done on a sample of peripheral blood. The CDR3, as DNA: TGTGCCAGTAGTATCTCGGACAGGGGGGGCTACGAGCAGTACTTC. It specifies CASSISDRGGYEQYF.